This T cell receptor (beta chain) originates from a study of blood T cell repertoires in COVID-19. The overall study: Specimens from acute and convalescent COVID-19 originated in the United States, Italy and Spain. The analysed material was cDNA or gDNA that came from T cells, B-cell-depleted T cells, or PBMCs.

Per the original data handling: Amplification with reference gene primers provided the estimates of nucleated cell counts. The method was immunoSEQ multiplex PCR; TCRdb's version includes in-frame clones alone and lacks a portion of them. V, J and clone size derive from that table, while D and trimming were established from the DNA sequence. The table has 55,000 to 70,000 clones, 80% to 90% seen once. The ends lost 7 bases at V and 8 bases at J; junction bases unmatched: 10. This CDR3 is 12 amino acids long. Germline V lookup: CDR1 SQVTM, CDR2 ANQGSEA. The material sequenced was peripheral blood. This chain joins TRBV29-1 and TRBJ1-2; 7 nucleotides match TRBD1. This clonotype was obtained from a woman younger than 35 with acute or convalescent COVID-19. CDR3 nucleotides: TGCAGCGCAGAAGACAGGGCCTCCGGCTACACCTTC. Translating gives CSAEDRASGYTF.